This TCR beta chain was documented in a study of T cell responses to AZD1222 COVID-19 vaccine. Trimming cost V 2 bases and J 2 bases, with 9 bases left between them. CDR3 size: 14 residues. From germline, CDR1 is MNHEY and CDR2 SMNVEV (reference sequence). Assay: immunoSEQ multiplex PCR; the TCRdb copy retains only in-frame clones and omits some. Of fewer than 250,000 clones detected, 93% appear once; the ten largest clones hold approximately 1%. The source of this sequence is an adult in good health. Material: peripheral blood, obtained on day 0 of MenACWY control vaccination. The V and J genes are TRBV27 and TRBJ1-1, with D perhaps TRBD1 (5 bases). The CDR3 nucleotides read TGTGCCAGCAGTTTAAGACAGACTAACACTGAAGCTTTCTTT. Its protein product is CASSLRQTNTEAFF.